This is a list of T cell receptor beta chains from one sample in a study of cytomegalovirus exposure and HLA in healthy donors. Clones were read by immunoSEQ multiplex PCR, and TCRdb kept only the in-frame ones, dropping some. This table has some 120,000 clones, roughly 82% appearing once. The sample was PBMCs. These receptors originate from a woman younger than 30 in good health and CMV-seropositive. Each CDR3 is given with its conserved first and last residue. A D gene is named only where the DNA matches it firmly. Size is stated for part of the rows, as once, few or many counts, or as a class when the clone is expanded.

>TRBJ2-7|-|TRBD2|TRBV19
CASSPETSGGPYEQYF
TGTGCCAGTAGTCCCGAGACTAGCGGGGGACCCTACGAGCAGTACTTC
>TRBJ2-1|-|-|TRBV5-4
CASRPPGWDEQFF
TGTGCCAGCAGACCCCCCGGGTGGGATGAGCAGTTCTTC
>TRBJ1-1|-|TRBD1|TRBV25-1
CASSERTQGAIGVTEAFF
TGTGCCAGCAGTGAACGAACTCAGGGGGCAATCGGTGTAACTGAAGCTTTCTTT
>TRBJ1-2|-|TRBD1|TRBV5-4
CASSHSTGGDYGYTF
TGTGCCAGCAGCCACTCGACAGGGGGAGACTATGGCTACACCTTC
>TRBJ2-2|-|TRBD2|TRBV7-8
CASSSWRVSGLGGELFF
TGTGCCAGCAGCTCGTGGAGGGTTAGCGGGCTCGGCGGGGAGCTGTTTTTT
>TRBJ2-1|-|TRBD2|TRBV4-1
CASSQTGPRSGLLDEQFF
TGCGCCAGCAGCCAGACGGGTCCCCGTAGCGGGCTCTTGGATGAGCAGTTCTTC
>TRBJ2-1|-|-|TRBV6-6
CASSYIENNEQFF
TGTGCCAGCAGTTACATAGAAAACAATGAGCAGTTCTTC
>TRBJ1-2|-|TRBD1|TRBV4-1
CASSRQGVDGYTF
TGCGCCAGCAGCCGACAGGGAGTCGATGGCTACACCTTC
>TRBJ2-1|few|TRBD2|TRBV5-1
CASSSGLAGGQGQFF
TGCGCCAGCAGCTCGGGACTAGCGGGGGGCCAAGGGCAGTTCTTC
>TRBJ2-2|-|TRBD2|TRBV2
CASTFTPASGGAVTGELFF
TGTGCCAGCACCTTCACGCCAGCCAGCGGGGGGGCGGTCACCGGGGAGCTGTTTTTT